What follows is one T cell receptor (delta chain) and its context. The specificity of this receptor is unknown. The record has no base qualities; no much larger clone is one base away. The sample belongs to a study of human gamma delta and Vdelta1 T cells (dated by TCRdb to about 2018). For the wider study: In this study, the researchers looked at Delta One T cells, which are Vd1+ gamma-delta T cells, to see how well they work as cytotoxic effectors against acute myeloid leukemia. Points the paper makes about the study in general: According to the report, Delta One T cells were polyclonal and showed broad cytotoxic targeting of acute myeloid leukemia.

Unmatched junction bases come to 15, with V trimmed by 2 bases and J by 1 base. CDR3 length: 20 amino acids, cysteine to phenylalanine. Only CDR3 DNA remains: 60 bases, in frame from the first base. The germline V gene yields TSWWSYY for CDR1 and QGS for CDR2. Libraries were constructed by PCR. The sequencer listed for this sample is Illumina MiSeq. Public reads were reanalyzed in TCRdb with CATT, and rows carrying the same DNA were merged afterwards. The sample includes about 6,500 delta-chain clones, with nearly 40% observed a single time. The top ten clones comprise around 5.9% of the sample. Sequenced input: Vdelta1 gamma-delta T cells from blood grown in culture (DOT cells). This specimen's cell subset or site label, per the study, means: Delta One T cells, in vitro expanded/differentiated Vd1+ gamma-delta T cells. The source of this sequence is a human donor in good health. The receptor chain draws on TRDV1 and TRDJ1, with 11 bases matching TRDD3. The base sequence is TGTGCTCTTGGGGAATCCCCAACGTGGGGGATACGCCAAAGCACCGATAAACTCATCTTT. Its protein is CALGESPTWGIRQSTDKLIF.